This TCR beta chain was retrieved from a study of blood T cell repertoires in COVID-19 (TCRdb year 2020). In terms of the full investigation: Samples covering the acute and convalescent phases of COVID-19 were provided by collaborators in the United States, Italy and Spain. The material from the prospective study consisted of cDNA or gDNA derived from T cells, B-cell-depleted T cells, or PBMCs. Deeply sampled blood TCRbeta repertoires from subjects exposed to, actively infected with, or recovered from COVID-19 were included in the dataset. The repertoires were made available in a free public database intended to serve as a resource for research on the immune response to SARS-CoV-2. Samples were obtained from the ongoing ImmuneRACE study (first 160 participants) and from about 1,300 subjects provided by 6 global collaborators. Sample metadata almost always included a de-identified subject ID, COVID-19 status, age in years and sex. Where HLA class I and class II types were available, the types were taken from metadata supplied by the sample provider, not from assay-based typing. General study outcomes and caveats: The amount of clinical and demographic metadata varied by source and participant and was provided uncurated.

This clone turned up a few times. Its antigen remains unidentified. The record has no base qualities; no much larger clone is one base away. TCRbeta CDR3 regions were amplified from genomic DNA using the immunoSEQ Assay, a bias-controlled multiplex PCR. As for the authors' bioinformatics: Within the assay, amplification of reference gene primers was used to estimate how many nucleated cells each sample contained. To quantify the absolute abundance of each unique TCRbeta CDR3 rearrangement, sequence reads were collapsed and filtered. Productive Simpson clonality was computed per sample as the square root of Simpson's diversity index over productive rearrangements. TCRdb re-hosts the immuneACCESS table, in-frame sequences only. Its copies lack some clones; in the studies checked, an unresolved V gene accounts for under half of them, and the cause for the rest is not known. V, J and clone size reflect that table, while D and trimming were determined from the DNA. The sample profile shows fewer than 50,000 clones; around 86% of them were found once. Roughly 15% of the sample is in the top ten clones.

The germline V gene specifies SGHRS as CDR1 and YFSETQ as CDR2. The CDR3 covers 13 residues, taking in both the cysteine and the phenylalanine. The only DNA kept is the CDR3, 39 bases in frame from the first base. Trimming takes 1 base from V and 3 bases from J, and the germline ends sit 7 bases apart. The collaborating institutions used their own protocols to collect whole blood in K2EDTA tubes. Collaborator samples were shipped for TCRbeta analysis as frozen whole blood, isolated PBMCs, or DNA extracted from either sample type. Sequencing was carried out using peripheral blood. The chain is made from TRBV5-1 and TRBJ1-1; the D gene identity is not certain. This sequence was found in a human donor in a cohort sampled during active COVID-19. The bases read TGCGCCAGCAGCTTGAGAGGAGACACTGAAGCTTTCTTT. It translates to CASSLRGDTEAFF.